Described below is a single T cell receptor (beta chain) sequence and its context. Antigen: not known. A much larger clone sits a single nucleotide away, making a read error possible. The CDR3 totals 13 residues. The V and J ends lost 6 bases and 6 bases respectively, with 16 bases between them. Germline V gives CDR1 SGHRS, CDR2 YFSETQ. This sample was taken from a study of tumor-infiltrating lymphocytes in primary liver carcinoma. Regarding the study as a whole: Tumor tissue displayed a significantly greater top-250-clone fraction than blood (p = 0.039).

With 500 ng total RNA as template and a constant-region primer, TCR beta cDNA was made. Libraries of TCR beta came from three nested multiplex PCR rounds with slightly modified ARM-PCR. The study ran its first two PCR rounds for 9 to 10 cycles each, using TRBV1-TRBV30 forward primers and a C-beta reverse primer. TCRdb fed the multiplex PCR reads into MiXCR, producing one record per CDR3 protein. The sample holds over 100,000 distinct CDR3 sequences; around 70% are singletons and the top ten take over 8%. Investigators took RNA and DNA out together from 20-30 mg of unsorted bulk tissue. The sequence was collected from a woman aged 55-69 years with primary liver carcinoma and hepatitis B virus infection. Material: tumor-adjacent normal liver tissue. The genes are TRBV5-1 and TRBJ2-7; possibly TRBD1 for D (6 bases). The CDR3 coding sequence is TGCGCCAGCAAGGGGGACCTATGGGGCGAGCAGTACTTC. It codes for CASKGDLWGEQYF.